Described below is a single TCR beta chain sequence and its context. The sample is drawn from a study of blood T cells in healthy people across ages. In germline, CDR1 is SGHDT, CDR2 YYEEEE. The CDR3 covers 15 residues. Together with a sample-barcoded 5' primer, a J-beta primer mix was included in a second PCR lasting about 7 to 11 cycles. TCRdb independently ran MiXCR on the 5' RACE reads; one entry per CDR3 protein. The repertoire holds 550,000 to 650,000 distinct CDR3 sequences, approximately 30% seen once, with more than 15% in the top ten. The chain combines TRBV5-6 with TRBJ2-5; D is ambiguous. The J call may be mistaken, given a closer DNA end match to TRBJ2-7. Sequenced: blood. The receptor comes from a woman of 80 years or more in good health. CDR3 residues: CASSLVGRRSYEQYF. CDR3 DNA: TGTGCCAGCAGCTTGGTCGGGCGGCGCTCCTACGAGCAGTACTTC.